These 2 T cell receptor beta chains originate from one sample sequenced in a study of blood T cell repertoires in COVID-19. Repertoires were generated with immunoSEQ multiplex PCR, while TCRdb's copy carries only in-frame clones and drops some. The sample includes 350,000 to 450,000 clones, roughly four fifths of them seen just once. Sequencing was carried out using PBMCs or T cells enriched from blood (not recorded which). Receptors originate from a woman aged 45-65 years who had recovered from COVID-19.

The J gene is TRBJ2-7, the V gene TRBV6-5, with D maybe TRBD2 (5 bases). Germline V gene sequence: CDR1 MNHEY, CDR2 SVGAGI. The ends were cut back, 10 bases at V and 3 bases at J, with 10 bases in the middle. This CDR3 contains 11 residues. CDR3 sequence: CATRTVYEQYF. CDR3 nucleotide sequence: TGTGCCACCCGGACTGTCTACGAGCAGTACTTC.

V gene TRBV10-3 combines with J gene TRBJ1-1, with 7 bases fitting TRBD1. The CDR3 consists of 13 residues. Germline lookup yields CDR1 ENHRY and CDR2 SYGVKD. After removal of 6 bases from V and 2 bases from J, the junction contained 3 bases not matched to a gene. The CDR3 sequence is CAIRGTANTEAFF. In DNA, the CDR3 is TGTGCCATCAGAGGGACAGCCAACACTGAAGCTTTCTTT.